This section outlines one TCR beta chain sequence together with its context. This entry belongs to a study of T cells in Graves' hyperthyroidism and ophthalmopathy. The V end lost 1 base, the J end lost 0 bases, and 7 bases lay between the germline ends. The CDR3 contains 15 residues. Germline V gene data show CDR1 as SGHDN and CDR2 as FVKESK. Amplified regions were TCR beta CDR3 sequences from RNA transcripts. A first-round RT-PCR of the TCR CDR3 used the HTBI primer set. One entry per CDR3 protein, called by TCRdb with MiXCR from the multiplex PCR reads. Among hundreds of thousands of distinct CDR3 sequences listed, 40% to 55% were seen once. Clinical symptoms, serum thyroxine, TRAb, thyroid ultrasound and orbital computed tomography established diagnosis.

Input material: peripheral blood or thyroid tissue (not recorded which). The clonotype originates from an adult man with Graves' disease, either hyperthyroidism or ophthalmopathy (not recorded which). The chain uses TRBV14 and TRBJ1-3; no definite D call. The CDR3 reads CASSQVQISGNTIYF. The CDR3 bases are TGTGCCAGCAGCCAAGTGCAGATCTCTGGAAACACCATATATTTT.